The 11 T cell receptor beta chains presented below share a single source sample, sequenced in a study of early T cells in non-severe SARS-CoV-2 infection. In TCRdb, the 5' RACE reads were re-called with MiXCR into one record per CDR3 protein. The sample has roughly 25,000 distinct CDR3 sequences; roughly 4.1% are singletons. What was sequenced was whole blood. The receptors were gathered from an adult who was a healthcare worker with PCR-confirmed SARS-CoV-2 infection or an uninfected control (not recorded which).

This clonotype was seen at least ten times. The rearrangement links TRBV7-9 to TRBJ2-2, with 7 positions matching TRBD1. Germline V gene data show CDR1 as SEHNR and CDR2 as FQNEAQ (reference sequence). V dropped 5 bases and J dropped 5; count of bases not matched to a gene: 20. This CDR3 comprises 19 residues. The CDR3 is CASSPPSSKQGRRTGELFF. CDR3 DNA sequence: TGTGCCAGCAGCCCACCATCGTCTAAACAGGGGCGGAGAACCGGGGAGCTGTTTTTT.

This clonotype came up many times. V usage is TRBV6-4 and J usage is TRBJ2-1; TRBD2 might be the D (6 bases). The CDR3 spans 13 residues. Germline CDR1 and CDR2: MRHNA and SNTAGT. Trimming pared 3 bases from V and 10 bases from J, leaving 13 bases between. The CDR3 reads CASSEFPGEEQFF. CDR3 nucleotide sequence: TGTGCCAGCAGTGAATTTCCGGGGGAAGAGCAGTTCTTC.

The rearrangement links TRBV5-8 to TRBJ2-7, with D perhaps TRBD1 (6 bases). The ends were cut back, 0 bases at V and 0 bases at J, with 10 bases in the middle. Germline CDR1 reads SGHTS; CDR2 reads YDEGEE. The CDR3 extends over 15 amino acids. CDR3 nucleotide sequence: TGTGCCAGCAGCTTGGCCGGGACACCCTCCTACGAGCAGTACTTC. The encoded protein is CASSLAGTPSYEQYF. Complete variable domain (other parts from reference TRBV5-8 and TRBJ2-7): EAGVTQSPTHLIKTRGQQATLRCSPISGHTSVYWYQQALGLGLQFLLWYDEGEERNRGNFPPRFSGRQFPNYSSELNVNALELEDSALYLCASSLAGTPSYEQYFGPGTRLTVT.

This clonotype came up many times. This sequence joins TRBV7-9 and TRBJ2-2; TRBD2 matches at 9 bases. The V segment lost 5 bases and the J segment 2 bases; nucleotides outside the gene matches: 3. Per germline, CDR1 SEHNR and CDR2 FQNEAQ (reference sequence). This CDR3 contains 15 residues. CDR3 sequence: CASSGLASNTGELFF. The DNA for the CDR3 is TGTGCCAGCAGCGGACTAGCGTCCAACACCGGGGAGCTGTTTTTT.

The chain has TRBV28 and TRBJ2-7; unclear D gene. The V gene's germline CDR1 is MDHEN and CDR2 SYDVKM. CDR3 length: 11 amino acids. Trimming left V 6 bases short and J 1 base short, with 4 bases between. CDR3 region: CASSKSYEQYF. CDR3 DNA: TGTGCCAGCAGCAAATCCTACGAGCAGTACTTC.

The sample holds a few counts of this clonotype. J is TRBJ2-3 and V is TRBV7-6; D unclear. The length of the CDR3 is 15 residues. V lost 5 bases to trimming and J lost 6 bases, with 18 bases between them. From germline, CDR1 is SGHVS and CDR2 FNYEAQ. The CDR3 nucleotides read TGTGCCAGCAGCAATAGGATGAAGCTGGGGGATACGCAGTATTTT. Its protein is CASSNRMKLGDTQYF.

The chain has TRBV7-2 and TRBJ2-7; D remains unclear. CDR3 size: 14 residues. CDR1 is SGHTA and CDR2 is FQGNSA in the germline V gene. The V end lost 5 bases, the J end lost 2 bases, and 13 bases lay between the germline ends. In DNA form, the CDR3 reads TGTGCCAGCAGCCCTTCACCATCAGCCTACGAGCAGTACTTC. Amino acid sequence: CASSPSPSAYEQYF.

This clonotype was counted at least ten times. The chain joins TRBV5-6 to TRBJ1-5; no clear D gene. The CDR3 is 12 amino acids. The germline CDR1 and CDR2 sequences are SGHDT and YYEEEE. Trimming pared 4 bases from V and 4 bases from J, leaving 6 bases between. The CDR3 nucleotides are TGTGCCAGCAGCGGGATGAATCAGCCCCAGCATTTT. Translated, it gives CASSGMNQPQHF.

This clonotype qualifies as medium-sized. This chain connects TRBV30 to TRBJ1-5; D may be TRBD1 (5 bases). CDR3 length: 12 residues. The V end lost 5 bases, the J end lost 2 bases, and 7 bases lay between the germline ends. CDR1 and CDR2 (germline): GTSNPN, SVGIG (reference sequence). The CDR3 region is CAWQGGNQPQHF. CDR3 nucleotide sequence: TGTGCCTGGCAGGGTGGCAATCAGCCCCAGCATTTT.

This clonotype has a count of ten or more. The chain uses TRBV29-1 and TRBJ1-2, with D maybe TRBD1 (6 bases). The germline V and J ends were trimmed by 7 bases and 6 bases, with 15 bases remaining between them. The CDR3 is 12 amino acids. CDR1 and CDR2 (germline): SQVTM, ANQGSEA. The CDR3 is CSARPAGDGYTF. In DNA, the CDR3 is TGCAGCGCCAGGCCGGCAGGGGATGGCTACACCTTC.

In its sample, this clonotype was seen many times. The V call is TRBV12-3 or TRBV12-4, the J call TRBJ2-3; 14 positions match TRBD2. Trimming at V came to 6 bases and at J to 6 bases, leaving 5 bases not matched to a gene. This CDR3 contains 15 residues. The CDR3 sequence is CASRSGLAGADTQYF. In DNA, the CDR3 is TGTGCCAGCAGGTCGGGACTAGCGGGAGCCGATACGCAGTATTTT.